The clone carrying this TCR beta chain occurred once. The data derive from a study of blood T cell repertoires in COVID-19. Study context: Samples taken during acute and convalescent COVID-19 were collected in the United States, Italy and Spain. Sources were T cells, B-cell-depleted T cells, or PBMCs; the material itself was cDNA or gDNA.

In the study's own analysis: Counts of nucleated cells, estimated from reference gene primer amplification, were obtained. Some clones are missing from TCRdb's copy, which holds only in-frame ones; the method was immunoSEQ multiplex PCR. D and trimming come from the DNA, and the V and J calls and clone size come from that table. The sample shows hundreds of thousands of clones, approximately 87% of them seen only once. This CDR3 spans 13 amino acids. CDR1 is SGHRS, CDR2 YFSETQ, per germline. V lost 0 bases and J lost 4, with 7 bases in between. The specimen sequenced was peripheral blood. This clonotype originated in a woman aged 45-59 years who had recovered from COVID-19. The rearrangement joins TRBV5-1 to TRBJ2-5; D ambiguous. The CDR3 region is CASSLASLETQYF. CDR3 nucleotides: TGCGCCAGCAGCTTGGCTAGTTTAGAGACCCAGTACTTC.